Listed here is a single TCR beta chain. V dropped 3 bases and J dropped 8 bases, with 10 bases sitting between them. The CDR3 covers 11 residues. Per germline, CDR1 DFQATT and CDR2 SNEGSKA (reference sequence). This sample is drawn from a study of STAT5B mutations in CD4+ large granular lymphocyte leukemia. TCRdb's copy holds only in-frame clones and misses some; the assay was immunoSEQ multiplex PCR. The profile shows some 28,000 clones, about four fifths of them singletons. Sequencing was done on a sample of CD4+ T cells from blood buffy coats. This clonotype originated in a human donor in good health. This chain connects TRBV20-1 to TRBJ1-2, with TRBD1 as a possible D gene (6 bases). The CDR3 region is CSASWGQGYTF. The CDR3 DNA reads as TGCAGTGCTAGCTGGGGGCAGGGCTACACCTTC.